The sequence of this T cell receptor beta chain was determined in a study of identical twins. Germline CDR1 is DFQATT and CDR2 is SNEGSKA (reference sequence). The CDR3 totals 12 residues. The V segment lost 1 base and the J segment 5 bases; nucleotides outside the gene matches: 1. TCRdb redid the calling of the 5' RACE reads with MiXCR, one entry per CDR3 protein. In the table there are over 500,000 distinct CDR3 sequences, 22% of which are singletons. The same specimen was also included in a second study, on T cells expressing NK-cell markers.

The sequenced material came from CD4+ T cells sorted from blood. The TCR originated in a young woman in good health. The gene calls are TRBV20-1 and TRBJ2-5; 7 bases agree with TRBD1. The CDR3 coding sequence is TGCAGTGCTAGAGTACAGGGGGAGACCCAGTACTTC. Protein sequence: CSARVQGETQYF.